The next 4 T cell receptor beta chains were all read from a single sample in a study of a mutant IDH1 vaccine in newly diagnosed glioma. No antigens are known for them. The data were produced by immunoSEQ multiplex PCR, yet TCRdb's version contains in-frame clones alone and is incomplete. This repertoire shows 30,000 to 40,000 clones, roughly 80% found once; its top ten account for roughly 7.1%. Indicated time point: week 35, safety follow-up. In every dose of vaccine, 300 ug of mutant IDH1 20-mer peptide was given alongside topical imiquimod. The source was PBMCs, collected from a glioma patient whose treatment included an IDH1 peptide vaccine. The receptors shown here come from a woman under 30 with glioma.

This clone has only a few counts. The gene calls are TRBV4-1 and TRBJ1-1; no clear D gene. The CDR3 loop spans 11 amino acids. V was clipped by 5 bases and J by 7 bases, with 8 bases between them. From germline, CDR1 is MGHRA and CDR2 YSYEKL. The chain's CDR3 is CASSAGSEAFF. In nucleotides, the CDR3 is TGCGCCAGCAGCGCCGGCAGTGAAGCTTTCTTT.

The chain has TRBV7-2 and TRBJ2-1; D perhaps matches TRBD2 (5 bases). The CDR3 runs to 15 residues. Germline CDR1 SGHTA, CDR2 FQGNSA. V shed 5 bases and J shed 1 base, with 12 bases lying between them. CDR3 sequence: CASSVVANSYNEQFF. As DNA, the CDR3 is TGTGCCAGCAGCGTGGTAGCGAATTCCTACAATGAGCAGTTCTTC.

The CDR3 nucleotides read TGTGCCAGCACCCGAGGGCAGGGGGGCGAGGGGAACACTGAAGCTTTCTTT. Protein: CASTRGQGGEGNTEAFF. The chain has TRBV7-9 and TRBJ1-1, with 7 positions matching TRBD1. V shed 7 bases and J 1 base; nucleotides not matched to a gene: 15. The CDR3 is made up of 17 amino acids. Germline values: CDR1 SEHNR, CDR2 FQNEAQ (reference sequence). Variable domain in full (rest from reference TRBV7-9 and TRBJ1-1): DTGVSQNPRHKITKRGQNVTFRCDPISEHNRLYWYRQTLGQGPEFLTYFQNEAQLEKSRLLSDRFSAERPKGSFSTLEIQRTEQGDSAMYLCASTRGQGGEGNTEAFFGQGTRLTVV.

Points on this clone: This sample also contains other DNA sequences that code for the same CDR3. As DNA, the CDR3 is TGTGCCAGCAGCCTTCCGTCGACAACTAATGAAAAACTGTTTTTT. This sequence encodes CASSLPSTTNEKLFF. The chain carries TRBV7-9 and TRBJ1-4; no definite D call. Germline loops: CDR1 SEHNR, CDR2 FQNEAQ (reference sequence). The V end lost 5 bases, the J end lost 0 bases, and 10 bases lay between the germline ends. There are 15 residues in the CDR3.